One sample yielded the 23 T cell receptor beta chains listed below, sequenced in a study of blood T cells in healthy people across ages. Primed by a sample-barcoded 5' primer and a J-beta primer mix, a second PCR proceeded for 7 to 11 cycles. MiXCR, run by TCRdb on the 5' RACE reads, gives a single entry per CDR3 protein. This table has hundreds of thousands of distinct CDR3 sequences, 52% appearing once. Sequencing was performed on blood. The receptors derive from a woman older than 75 in good health.

The chain employs TRBV5-1 and TRBJ1-4; 7 bases agree with TRBD1. V dropped 4 bases and J dropped 0; count of bases not matched to a gene: 6. The CDR3 has 16 residues. Germline V gene data show CDR1 as SGHRS and CDR2 as YFSETQ. The CDR3 bases are TGCGCCAGCAGCCAGGGGGACAGAGCAACTAATGAAAAACTGTTTTTT. It translates to CASSQGDRATNEKLFF.

This clonotype occurred many times. The chain is built from TRBV14 and TRBJ2-1; D tentatively reads TRBD1 or TRBD2 (5 bases each). The CDR3 loop spans 17 amino acids. Between the trimmed V and J ends, which lost 1 base and 7 bases, there was a span of 20 bases. The germline V gene has CDR1 SGHDN and CDR2 FVKESK. DNA for the CDR3: TGTGCCAGCAGCCAAGTTAGGTTTGGCCCCGGGGCAAATGAGCAGTTCTTC. Translated, it gives CASSQVRFGPGANEQFF.

Of note for this clonotype: A much larger clone lies a single base off, so this may be a read error. This rearrangement joins TRBV27 to TRBJ1-1; D is unresolved. This CDR3 spans 14 amino acids. Germline loops: CDR1 MNHEY, CDR2 SMNVEV (reference sequence). The V gene lost 6 bases and the J gene lost 10 bases, with 21 bases spanning the gap. In DNA, the CDR3 is TGTGCCAGCAGGTTAAACAGATTCGAACGGGTAGCTTTCTTT. It encodes CASRLNRFERVAFF.

To note about this clonotype: A much larger clone differs by one base, so this may be a read error. The chain has TRBV5-6 and TRBJ1-2; 8 positions agree with TRBD1. CDR3 length: 13 amino acids. Germline V gene sequence: CDR1 SGHDT, CDR2 YYEEEE. With V trimmed by 3 bases and J by 5 bases, 3 bases remained unmatched. The chain's CDR3 is CASSWGQVYGYTF. CDR3 bases: TGTGCCAGCAGCTGGGGACAGGTGTATGGCTACACCTTC.

About this clonotype itself: A much larger clone lies a single base off, so this may be a read error. This chain links TRBV3-1 with TRBJ1-6; D is unclear. In germline, CDR1 is LGHDT, CDR2 YNNKEL (reference sequence). The ends were cut back, 1 base at V and 5 bases at J, with 6 bases in the middle. The CDR3 spans 14 residues. The CDR3 here is CASSQGLNNSPLHF. The DNA of the CDR3 is TGTGCCAGCAGCCAAGGCCTGAATAATTCACCCCTCCACTTT. The full variable domain, completed using reference TRBV3-1 and TRBJ1-6, is DTAVSQTPKYLVTQMGNDKSIKCEQNLGHDTMYWYKQDSKKFLKIMFSYNNKELIINETVPNRFSPKSPDKAHLNLHINSLELGDSAVYFCASSQGLNNSPLHFGNGTRLTVT.

This clonotype has only a few counts. V and J are TRBV12-3 or TRBV12-4 and TRBJ2-3; a possible D gene is TRBD2 (6 bases). Trimming pared 1 base from V and 4 bases from J, leaving 12 bases between. CDR3 length: 15 amino acids. The CDR3 here is CASSLGRARPDTQYF. The DNA of the CDR3 is TGTGCCAGCAGTTTAGGGAGGGCCAGACCAGATACGCAGTATTTT.

V usage is TRBV21-1 and J usage is TRBJ1-1. TRBV21-1 is a pseudogene segment. CDR3 length equals 13 residues. CDR3: CASSKSGHTEAFF. Here the CDR3 DNA reads TGTGCCAGCAGCAAATCTGGGCACACTGAAGCTTTCTTT.

V and J are TRBV4-1 and TRBJ2-7; 7 nucleotides line up with TRBD1. With 1 base clipped from V and 0 bases from J, the junction kept 6 bases outside the gene matches. There are 16 residues in the CDR3. Germline loops: CDR1 MGHRA, CDR2 YSYEKL. The CDR3 loop is CASSQVLGQSSYEQYF. CDR3 nucleotide sequence: TGCGCCAGCAGCCAAGTCTTGGGACAGAGCTCCTACGAGCAGTACTTC.

The chain's CDR3 is CASSQEQRDTQYF. In DNA form, the CDR3 reads TGTGCCAGCAGCCAAGAACAGCGGGATACGCAGTATTTT. The genes are TRBV4-2 and TRBJ2-3; a possible D gene is TRBD2 (5 bases). This CDR3 comprises 13 residues. Germline values: CDR1 LGHNA, CDR2 YNFKEQ. Trimming removed 0 bases at V and 6 bases at J, with 7 bases between.

This clonotype was detected ten times or more. The chain carries TRBV28 and TRBJ1-1; D uncertain. Trimming took off 4 bases at V and 6 bases at J, with 18 bases between the two ends. CDR1 MDHEN and CDR2 SYDVKM come from the germline V gene. The CDR3 has 15 residues. The CDR3 DNA is TGTGCCAGCAGTTCCATGACCGAGGCTACTTCTGAAGCTTTCTTT. This translates into CASSSMTEATSEAFF. Full variable domain (outside the CDR3, taken from reference TRBV28 and TRBJ1-1): DVKVTQSSRYLVKRTGEKVFLECVQDMDHENMFWYRQDPGLGLRLIYFSYDVKMKEKGDIPEGYSVSREKKERFSLILESASTNQTSMYLCASSSMTEATSEAFFGQGTRLTVV.

There are a few counts of this clonotype. The rearrangement uses TRBV12-3 or TRBV12-4 and TRBJ1-1; 7 bases are a match to TRBD1. Trimming cost V 5 bases and J 1 base; bases outside gene matches: 13. The CDR3 spans 17 residues. The CDR3 region is CASSIQRQGYRNTEAFF. For the CDR3, the DNA is TGTGCCAGCAGTATACAACGACAGGGTTACAGGAACACTGAAGCTTTCTTT.

The gene calls are TRBV20-1 and TRBJ1-2; maybe TRBD1 (6 bases). The CDR3 runs to 12 residues. The V gene's germline CDR1 is DFQATT and CDR2 SNEGSKA (reference sequence). Trimming cost V 3 bases and J 7 bases, with 12 bases left between them. The CDR3 region has the DNA TGCAGTGCTAGCCTGACAGGTTTTGGCTACACCTTC. Its protein is CSASLTGFGYTF.

At least ten counts were recorded for this clonotype. This chain connects TRBV3-1 to TRBJ2-1, with TRBD2 identical over 10 bases. This CDR3 contains 16 residues. V dropped 4 bases and J dropped 0; count of bases not matched to a gene: 3. Germline V lookup: CDR1 LGHDT, CDR2 YNNKEL (reference sequence). Written as DNA, the CDR3 is TGTGCCAGCAGCCGTAGCGGGGGGACCTCCTACAATGAGCAGTTCTTC. It specifies CASSRSGGTSYNEQFF.

This clonotype appeared many times. This chain joins TRBV28 and TRBJ1-6; TRBD1 might be the D (5 bases). Trimming took 6 bases from V and 7 from J, leaving 16 bases between them. The V gene's germline CDR1 is MDHEN and CDR2 SYDVKM. The CDR3 contains 15 residues. CDR3 loop: CASSMGTDKNSPLHF. DNA of the CDR3: TGTGCCAGCAGCATGGGGACGGATAAGAATTCACCCCTCCACTTT.

With regard to this clonotype: A much larger clone is a single base away; this may be a read error. The chain has TRBV2 and TRBJ2-3; D perhaps matches TRBD1 (7 bases). Germline assignment: CDR1 SNHLY and CDR2 FYNNEI. The CDR3 loop spans 13 amino acids. In nucleotides, the CDR3 is TGTGCCAGCCAGACAGGGAGGACAGATGCGCAGTATTTT. As protein: CASQTGRTDAQYF.

In this sample, this clonotype turned up once. A read error is possible here, since a much larger clone lies one base away. The V and J genes are TRBV2 and TRBJ2-1; 9 positions match TRBD2. CDR1 is SNHLY and CDR2 is FYNNEI in the germline V gene. The V and J ends lost 7 bases and 5 bases, in that order; junction bases with no gene match: 12. The length of the CDR3 is 16 residues. The CDR3 spells CASILREGGSHNEQFF. CDR3 bases: TGTGCCAGCATTTTGCGGGAGGGTGGATCCCACAATGAGCAGTTCTTC.

V usage is TRBV3-1 and J usage is TRBJ2-5; D gene unclear. In germline, CDR1 is LGHDT, CDR2 YNNKEL (reference sequence). The CDR3 covers 15 residues. V lost 5 bases to trimming and J lost 5 bases, with 18 bases between them. CDR3 coding DNA: TGTGCCAGCAGCAGCTCGGGCATGCCTTGGGAGACCCAGTACTTC. Its translation: CASSSSGMPWETQYF.

The table lists this clonotype with many counts. The chain joins TRBV20-1 to TRBJ2-1; no definite D call. Germline CDR1 DFQATT, CDR2 SNEGSKA (reference sequence). This CDR3 spans 12 amino acids. V shed 4 bases and J shed 6 bases, with 10 bases lying between them. The CDR3 nucleotides read TGCAGTGCTAAACGGGTGGCCAATGAGCAGTTCTTC. Protein: CSAKRVANEQFF.

This clonotype was recorded many times. The V and J genes are TRBV28 and TRBJ2-5, with no clear D. CDR1 and CDR2 from the germline V gene are MDHEN and SYDVKM. Trimming took off 3 bases at V and 4 bases at J, with 9 bases between the two ends. The CDR3 spans 13 residues. CDR3 residues: CASSFPNRETQYF. CDR3 in DNA: TGTGCCAGCAGTTTCCCAAACCGAGAGACCCAGTACTTC. The complete variable domain, with remaining parts taken from reference TRBV28 and TRBJ2-5, reads DVKVTQSSRYLVKRTGEKVFLECVQDMDHENMFWYRQDPGLGLRLIYFSYDVKMKEKGDIPEGYSVSREKKERFSLILESASTNQTSMYLCASSFPNRETQYFGPGTRLLVL.

Regarding this clonotype: Possible read error: a much larger clone is one base away. The gene calls are TRBV7-2 and TRBJ2-4; no reliable D call. The length of the CDR3 is 12 residues. Germline V gives CDR1 SGHTA, CDR2 FQGNSA. The CDR3 region is CAGSSLMNIQYF. Here the CDR3 DNA reads TGTGCCGGCAGCTCCCTTATGAACATTCAGTACTTC.

This clonotype was seen ten or more times. This chain connects TRBV13 to TRBJ2-3; 11 bases agree with TRBD2. Germline assignment: CDR1 PRHDT and CDR2 FYEKMQ (reference sequence). The CDR3 is 15 residues long. Germline trimming cut 4 bases from V and 5 bases from J; bases unmatched to any gene: 5. CDR3 sequence: CASSSRLAGQDTQYF. Here the CDR3 DNA reads TGTGCCAGCAGCTCACGACTAGCGGGGCAAGATACGCAGTATTTT.

This clonotype appeared many times. The chain recombines TRBV4-1 with TRBJ2-3; D uncertain. V lost 0 bases and J lost 2, with 12 bases in between. This CDR3 is built from 16 residues. The germline V gene has CDR1 MGHRA and CDR2 YSYEKL. Here the CDR3 DNA reads TGCGCCAGCAGCCAAGATCGAGGTCAAATCACAGATACGCAGTATTTT. Encoded protein: CASSQDRGQITDTQYF.

Concerning this clonotype itself: A much larger clonotype is one base distant, so this may be a read error. The rearrangement joins TRBV6-6 to TRBJ2-7; D is perhaps TRBD2 (5 bases). Germline CDR1 MNHNY, CDR2 SVGAGI (reference sequence). This CDR3 comprises 15 residues. V was clipped by 2 bases and J by 2 bases, with 13 bases between them. The CDR3 DNA is TGTGCCAGCAGTTACGAGGGAGTGGGAGCCTACGAGCAGTACTTC. Amino acids: CASSYEGVGAYEQYF.